This entry concerns a single T cell receptor (beta chain). Its matching antigen is unknown. TCRdb analysed the reads with MiXCR anew, one entry per CDR3 protein. The sample gives roughly 990,000 distinct CDR3 sequences, roughly 30% of which show up once; 11% to 15% is in the top ten. V gave up 5 bases and J gave up 8 bases, with 13 bases separating them. Germline V gene lookup returns CDR1 SGHVS and CDR2 FNYEAQ. The CDR3 loop spans 13 amino acids. The data are from a study of T cell repertoires in cytomegalovirus infection. Across the study: Public TCR beta signatures marked donors with CMV infection and the matching HLA.

This receptor was taken from a human donor in good health (CMV status not recorded). Some clones in this sample may be carry-over from other donors' samples. This chain connects TRBV7-6 to TRBJ2-1; TRBD2 might be the D (6 bases). The sample in question was cultured CD8+ T cells from PBMCs, obtained from culture after CMV antigen stimulation. The CDR3 is CASSGIRRDEQFF. The CDR3 nucleotides read TGTGCCAGCAGCGGAATAAGGAGGGATGAGCAGTTCTTC.